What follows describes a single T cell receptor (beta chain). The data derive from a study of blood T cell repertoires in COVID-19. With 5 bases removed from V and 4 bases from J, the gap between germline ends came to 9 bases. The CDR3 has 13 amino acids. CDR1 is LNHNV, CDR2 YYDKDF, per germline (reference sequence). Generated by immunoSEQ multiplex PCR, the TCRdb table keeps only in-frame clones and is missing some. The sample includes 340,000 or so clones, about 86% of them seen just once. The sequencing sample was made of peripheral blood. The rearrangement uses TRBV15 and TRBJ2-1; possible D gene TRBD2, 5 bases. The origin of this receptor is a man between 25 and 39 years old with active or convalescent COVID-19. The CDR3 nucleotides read TGTGCCACCAGCGAGGGAGTTTACAATGAGCAGTTCTTC. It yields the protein CATSEGVYNEQFF. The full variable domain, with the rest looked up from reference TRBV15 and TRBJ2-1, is DAMVIQNPRYQVTQFGKPVTLSCSQTLNHNVMYWYQQKSSQAPKLLFHYYDKDFNNEADTPDNFQSRRPNTSFCFLDIRSPGLGDTAMYLCATSEGVYNEQFFGPGTRLTVL.